This T cell receptor beta chain was observed in a study of CD8+CD57+ T cells in acquired aplastic anemia. On the study more broadly: The study obtained an average of 3.2 ug of DNA from sorted CD4+ and CD8+ cells.

This clonotype was counted a single time. Whoever was chosen for sequencing had shown CD8+CD57+ cell expansion by flow cytometry. As a group, the patients uniformly had severe acquired aplastic anemia. This CDR3 is built from 17 residues. Looked up from germline, CDR1 is MNHEY and CDR2 is SMNVEV (reference sequence). V lost 4 bases and J lost 5; bases outside the gene matches: 11. For CDR3 and TCR beta VDJ profiling, genomic DNA was the template used. In TCRdb, the reads were re-called with MiXCR into one record per CDR3 protein. Of approximately 260,000 distinct CDR3 sequences listed, 65% to 90% are singletons.

V and J are TRBV27 and TRBJ2-5; 12 bases align to TRBD2. The sequence came from a human donor with aplastic anemia. The sample consisted of sorted CD4+, CD8+, or CD8+CD57+ T cells (not recorded which) from PBMCs. In nucleotides, the CDR3 is TGTGCCAGCAGTTCCCCGGCTAGCGGGGGGGCCGGCGAGACCCAGTACTTC. It specifies CASSSPASGGAGETQYF.